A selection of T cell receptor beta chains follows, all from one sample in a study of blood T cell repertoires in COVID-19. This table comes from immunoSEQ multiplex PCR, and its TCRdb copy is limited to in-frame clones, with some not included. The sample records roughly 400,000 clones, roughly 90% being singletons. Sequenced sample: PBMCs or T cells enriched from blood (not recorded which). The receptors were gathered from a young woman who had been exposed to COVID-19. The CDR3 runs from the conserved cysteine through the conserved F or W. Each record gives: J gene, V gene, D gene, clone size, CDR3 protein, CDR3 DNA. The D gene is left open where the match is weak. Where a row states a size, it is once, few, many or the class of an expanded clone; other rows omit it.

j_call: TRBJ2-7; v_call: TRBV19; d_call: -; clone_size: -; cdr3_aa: CASSIARGIHYEQYF; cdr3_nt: TGTGCCAGTAGTATCGCCCGCGGGATACATTACGAGCAGTACTTC
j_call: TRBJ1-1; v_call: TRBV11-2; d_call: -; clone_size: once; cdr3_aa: CASSLFKNTEAFF; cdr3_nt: TGTGCCAGCAGCTTATTTAAGAACACTGAAGCTTTCTTT
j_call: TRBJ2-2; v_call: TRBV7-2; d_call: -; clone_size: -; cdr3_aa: CASPQRQGAGELFF; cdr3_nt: TGTGCCAGCCCCCAACGCCAGGGTGCCGGGGAGCTGTTTTTT
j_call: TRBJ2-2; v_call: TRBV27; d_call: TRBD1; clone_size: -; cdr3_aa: CASSYVDRGTGELFF; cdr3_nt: TGTGCCAGCAGTTATGTGGACAGGGGCACCGGGGAGCTGTTTTTT
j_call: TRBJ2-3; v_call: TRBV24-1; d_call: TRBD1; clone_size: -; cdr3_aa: CATSDLQFRTGGTDTQYF; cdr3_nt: TGTGCCACCAGTGATTTGCAATTTAGGACAGGGGGCACAGATACGCAGTATTTT
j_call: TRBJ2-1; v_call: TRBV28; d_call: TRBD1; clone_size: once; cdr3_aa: CASSLLGDRVYNEQFF; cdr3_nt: TGTGCCAGCAGTTTATTGGGGGACAGGGTATACAATGAGCAGTTCTTC
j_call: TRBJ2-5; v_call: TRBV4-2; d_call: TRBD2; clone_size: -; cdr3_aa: CASSQGGTSGETQYF; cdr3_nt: TGTGCCAGCAGCCAAGGGGGGACTAGCGGAGAGACCCAGTACTTC
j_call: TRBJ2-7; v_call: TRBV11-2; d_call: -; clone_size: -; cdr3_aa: CASSWTIYEQYF; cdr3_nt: TGTGCCAGCAGCTGGACAATCTACGAGCAGTACTTC
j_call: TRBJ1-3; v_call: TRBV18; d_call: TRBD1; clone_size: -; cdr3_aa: CASYRDRTENTIYF; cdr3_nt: TGTGCCAGCTACCGGGACAGGACAGAGAACACCATATATTTT
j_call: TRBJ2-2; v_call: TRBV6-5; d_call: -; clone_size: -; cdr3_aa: CASSSVVVTGELFF; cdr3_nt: TGTGCCAGCAGTTCAGTTGTGGTCACCGGGGAGCTGTTTTTT
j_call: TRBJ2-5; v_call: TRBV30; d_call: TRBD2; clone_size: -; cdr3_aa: CAWSVLAGETQYF; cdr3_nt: TGTGCCTGGAGTGTACTAGCGGGGGAGACCCAGTACTTC
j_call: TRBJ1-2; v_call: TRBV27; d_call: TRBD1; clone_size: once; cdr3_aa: CASSEGDRGPLGDGYTF; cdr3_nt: TGTGCCAGCAGTGAGGGGGACAGGGGGCCCCTGGGGGATGGCTACACCTTC
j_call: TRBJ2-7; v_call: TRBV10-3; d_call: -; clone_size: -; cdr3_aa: CAIKEDYAYEQYF; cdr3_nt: TGTGCCATCAAGGAGGACTACGCCTACGAGCAGTACTTC
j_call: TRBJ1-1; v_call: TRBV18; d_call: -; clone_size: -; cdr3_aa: CASSPPAGVNTEAFF; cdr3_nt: TGTGCCAGCTCACCACCGGCAGGGGTAAACACTGAAGCTTTCTTT
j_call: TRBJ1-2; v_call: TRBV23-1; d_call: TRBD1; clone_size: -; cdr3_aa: CASSQTRWQGAYGYTF; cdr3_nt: TGCGCCAGCAGTCAAACCAGGTGGCAGGGGGCCTATGGCTACACCTTC
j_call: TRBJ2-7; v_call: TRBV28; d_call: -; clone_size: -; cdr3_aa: CASRGRATGLYEQYF; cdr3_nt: TGTGCCAGCAGGGGGAGGGCGACAGGCCTCTACGAGCAGTACTTC
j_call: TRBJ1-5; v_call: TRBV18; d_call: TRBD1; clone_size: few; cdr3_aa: CASSPQRIAAGGGQPQHF; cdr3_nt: TGTGCCAGCTCACCACAGAGGATAGCGGCAGGGGGTGGTCAGCCCCAGCATTTT
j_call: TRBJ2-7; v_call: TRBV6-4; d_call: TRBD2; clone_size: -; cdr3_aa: CASSPTSGAISAQYF; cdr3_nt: TGTGCCAGCAGCCCGACTAGCGGGGCTATTTCTGCGCAGTACTTC
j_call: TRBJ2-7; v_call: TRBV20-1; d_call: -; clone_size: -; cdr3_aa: CSAYSYEQYF; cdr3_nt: TGCAGTGCTTACTCCTACGAGCAGTACTTC
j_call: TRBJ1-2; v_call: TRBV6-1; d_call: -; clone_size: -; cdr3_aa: CASSEIYSGPTF; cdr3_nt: TGTGCCAGCAGTGAAATTTACAGCGGGCCCACCTTC
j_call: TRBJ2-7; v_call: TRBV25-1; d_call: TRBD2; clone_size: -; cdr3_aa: CASSESRGVAGSYEQYF; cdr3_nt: TGTGCCAGCAGTGAATCCCGCGGGGTAGCGGGATCTTACGAGCAGTACTTC
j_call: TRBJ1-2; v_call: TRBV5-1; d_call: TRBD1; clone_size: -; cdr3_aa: CASSYQDRNDGYTF; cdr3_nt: TGCGCCAGCAGCTACCAGGACAGGAACGATGGCTACACCTTC
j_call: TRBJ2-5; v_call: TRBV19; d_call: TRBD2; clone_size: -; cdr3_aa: CASSRTGLGNWETQYF; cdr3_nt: TGTGCCAGTAGTAGGACGGGACTAGGGAATTGGGAGACCCAGTACTTC
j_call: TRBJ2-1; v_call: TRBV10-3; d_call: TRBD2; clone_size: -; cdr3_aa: CAISGSSGKSYNEQFF; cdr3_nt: TGTGCCATCAGTGGGTCTAGCGGGAAATCCTACAATGAGCAGTTCTTC
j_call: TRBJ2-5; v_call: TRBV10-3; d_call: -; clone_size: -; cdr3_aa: CAISEHGGLQETQYF; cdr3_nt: TGTGCCATCAGTGAGCATGGCGGTCTCCAAGAGACCCAGTACTTC
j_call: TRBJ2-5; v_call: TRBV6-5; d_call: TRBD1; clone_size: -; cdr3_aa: CASRRTGLQETQYF; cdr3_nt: TGTGCCAGCAGAAGGACAGGGCTCCAAGAGACCCAGTACTTC
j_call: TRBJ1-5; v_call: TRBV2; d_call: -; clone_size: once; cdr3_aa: CASRLYSDNNQPQHF; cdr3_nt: TGTGCCAGCAGGTTATACTCGGACAACAATCAGCCCCAGCATTTT
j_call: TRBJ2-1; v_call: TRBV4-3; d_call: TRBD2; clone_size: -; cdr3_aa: CASSQDASGGNNEQFF; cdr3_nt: TGCGCCAGCAGCCAAGATGCTAGCGGGGGGAACAATGAGCAGTTCTTC
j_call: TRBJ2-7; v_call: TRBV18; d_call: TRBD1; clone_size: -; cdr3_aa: CASSPKNGQGSAYEQYF; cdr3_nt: TGTGCCAGCTCACCCAAGAACGGACAGGGCAGCGCCTACGAGCAGTACTTC
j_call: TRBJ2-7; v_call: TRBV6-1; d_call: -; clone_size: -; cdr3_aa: CASSERAGYEQYF; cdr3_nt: TGTGCCAGCAGTGAGCGGGCGGGCTACGAGCAGTACTTC
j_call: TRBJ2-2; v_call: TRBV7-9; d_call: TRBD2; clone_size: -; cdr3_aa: CASSLRGTSGSTGELFF; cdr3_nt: TGTGCCAGCAGCTTAAGGGGAACTAGCGGGAGCACCGGGGAGCTGTTTTTT
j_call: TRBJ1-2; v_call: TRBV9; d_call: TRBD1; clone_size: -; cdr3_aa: CASSAGTGQYGYTF; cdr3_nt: TGTGCCAGCAGCGCAGGGACAGGCCAATATGGCTACACCTTC
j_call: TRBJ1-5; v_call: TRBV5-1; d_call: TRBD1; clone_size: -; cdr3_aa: CASSYQGGNQPQHF; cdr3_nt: TGCGCCAGCAGCTACCAGGGGGGCAATCAGCCCCAGCATTTT
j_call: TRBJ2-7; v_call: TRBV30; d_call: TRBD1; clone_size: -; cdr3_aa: CAWSGGTGGFYEQYF; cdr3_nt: TGTGCCTGGAGTGGTGGGACAGGGGGCTTCTACGAGCAGTACTTC